The rows below give T cell receptor beta chains drawn from one sample of a study of blood T cell repertoires in COVID-19. The table came from immunoSEQ multiplex PCR; TCRdb's copy has only in-frame clones and leaves some out. The sample has 65,000 to 70,000 clones; roughly 80% are singletons. What was sequenced was peripheral blood. These receptors were obtained from a man aged 55 to 69 with acute or convalescent COVID-19. Both conserved end residues are part of each CDR3. D genes are given only for firm matches. Only some rows state a clone size, as once, few, many or a class for expanded clones.

v_gene: TRBV7-6
d_gene: TRBD2
abundance: -
j_gene: TRBJ2-1
CDR3aa: CASSLVTSGGAGEQFF
CDR3nt: TGTGCCAGCAGCTTGGTAACTAGCGGGGGGGCAGGCGAGCAGTTCTTC

v_gene: TRBV15
d_gene: TRBD1
abundance: once
j_gene: TRBJ1-2
CDR3aa: CATGTDHYGYTF
CDR3nt: TGTGCCACAGGGACAGACCACTATGGCTACACCTTC

v_gene: TRBV7-8
d_gene: -
abundance: few
j_gene: TRBJ1-1
CDR3aa: CASSLGQVGTEAFF
CDR3nt: TGTGCCAGCAGCTTAGGCCAGGTGGGCACTGAAGCTTTCTTT

v_gene: TRBV15
d_gene: TRBD1
abundance: -
j_gene: TRBJ2-4
CDR3aa: CATSRTGLEKNIQYF
CDR3nt: TGTGCCACCAGCCGGACAGGGCTTGAGAAAAACATTCAGTACTTC

v_gene: TRBV7-6
d_gene: TRBD1
abundance: few
j_gene: TRBJ2-1
CDR3aa: CASSPHQGASRNEQFF
CDR3nt: TGTGCCAGCAGCCCCCATCAGGGGGCTTCAAGAAATGAGCAGTTCTTC

v_gene: TRBV27
d_gene: TRBD2
abundance: -
j_gene: TRBJ2-7
CDR3aa: CASALAGRPSSSYEQYF
CDR3nt: TGTGCCAGCGCCCTAGCGGGGAGACCCTCTAGCTCCTACGAGCAGTACTTC

v_gene: TRBV9
d_gene: -
abundance: -
j_gene: TRBJ2-2
CDR3aa: CASSVVLGQGGGARNTGELFF
CDR3nt: TGTGCCAGCAGCGTAGTATTGGGGCAGGGAGGCGGCGCAAGGAACACCGGGGAGCTGTTTTTT

v_gene: TRBV27
d_gene: -
abundance: -
j_gene: TRBJ1-2
CDR3aa: CASSLSTPGTYGYTF
CDR3nt: TGTGCCAGCAGTTTATCCACCCCCGGTACCTATGGCTACACCTTC

v_gene: TRBV29-1
d_gene: -
abundance: few
j_gene: TRBJ1-5
CDR3aa: CSVAGGGNQPQHF
CDR3nt: TGCAGCGTTGCGGGAGGGGGCAATCAGCCCCAGCATTTT

v_gene: TRBV5-1
d_gene: TRBD1
abundance: -
j_gene: TRBJ1-5
CDR3aa: CASSWGTGPYSNQPQHF
CDR3nt: TGCGCCAGCAGCTGGGGGACAGGGCCATATAGCAATCAGCCCCAGCATTTT